The rows below give T cell receptor beta chains drawn from one sample of a study of molecular identifiers for immune sequencing clone quantification. TCRdb called the PCR reads again in MiXCR, with one record for every CDR3 protein. This sample has around 480,000 distinct CDR3 sequences, with 20% to 25% found just once. The sample taken for sequencing was naive CD8+ T cells from blood, with Jurkat cell RNA spiked in. These TCRs come from a human donor in good health. Some libraries in this study had Jurkat cell RNA spiked in. The CDR3 runs from the conserved cysteine through the conserved F or W. The D gene is left open where the match is weak. Size values are once, few and many counts, or a class for expanded clones, and some rows have none.

clone size: many
V gene: TRBV7-9
J gene: TRBJ2-3
D gene: TRBD1
CDR3 protein: CASSLSMGQSTDTQYF
CDR3 DNA: TGTGCCAGCAGCTTAAGCATGGGACAGAGCACAGATACGCAGTATTTT

clone size: -
V gene: TRBV5-4
J gene: TRBJ2-5
D gene: TRBD2
CDR3 protein: CASSWWTSGRETQYF
CDR3 DNA: TGTGCCAGCAGCTGGTGGACTAGCGGGAGGGAGACCCAGTACTTC

clone size: many
V gene: TRBV20-1
J gene: TRBJ1-1
D gene: TRBD1
CDR3 protein: CSALQGEAFF
CDR3 DNA: TGCAGTGCTCTACAGGGGGAAGCTTTCTTT

clone size: many
V gene: TRBV3-1
J gene: TRBJ2-7
D gene: TRBD1
CDR3 protein: CASSPTGVGYEQYF
CDR3 DNA: TGTGCCAGCAGCCCGACAGGGGTTGGTTACGAGCAGTACTTC

clone size: -
V gene: TRBV7-9
J gene: TRBJ2-2
D gene: TRBD2
CDR3 protein: CAGSKLAGVPGELFF
CDR3 DNA: TGTGCCGGCAGCAAACTAGCGGGAGTCCCCGGGGAGCTGTTTTTT

clone size: many
V gene: TRBV28
J gene: TRBJ1-2
D gene: -
CDR3 protein: CASSLRQGFGLDGYTF
CDR3 DNA: TGTGCCAGCAGTTTAAGGCAGGGTTTTGGGCTGGATGGCTACACCTTC

clone size: many
V gene: TRBV20-1
J gene: TRBJ2-5
D gene: -
CDR3 protein: CSARGYNQETQYF
CDR3 DNA: TGCAGTGCTAGGGGGTATAACCAAGAGACCCAGTACTTC

clone size: many
V gene: TRBV28
J gene: TRBJ2-6
D gene: -
CDR3 protein: CASSPRRGGSGANVLTF
CDR3 DNA: TGTGCCAGCAGTCCTCGAAGGGGAGGTTCGGGGGCCAACGTCCTGACTTTC

clone size: many
V gene: TRBV4-2
J gene: TRBJ1-4
D gene: -
CDR3 protein: CASSQRHYATNEKLFF
CDR3 DNA: TGTGCCAGCAGCCAAAGGCATTATGCAACTAATGAAAAACTGTTTTTT

clone size: many
V gene: TRBV5-1
J gene: TRBJ2-7
D gene: -
CDR3 protein: CASSLEGYSYEQYF
CDR3 DNA: TGCGCCAGCAGCTTGGAGGGCTACTCCTACGAGCAGTACTTC

clone size: -
V gene: TRBV11-2
J gene: TRBJ2-7
D gene: TRBD1
CDR3 protein: CASSLANQGAVQQYF
CDR3 DNA: TGTGCCAGCAGCTTAGCTAACCAGGGGGCCGTACAGCAGTACTTC

clone size: many
V gene: TRBV6-5
J gene: TRBJ2-7
D gene: -
CDR3 protein: CASSSGTRSYEQYF
CDR3 DNA: TGTGCCAGCAGTTCCGGAACCCGATCCTACGAGCAGTACTTC

clone size: -
V gene: TRBV20-1
J gene: TRBJ2-7
D gene: TRBD2
CDR3 protein: CSARGTSNYEQYF
CDR3 DNA: TGCAGTGCTAGGGGGACTAGCAACTACGAGCAGTACTTC

clone size: -
V gene: TRBV7-3
J gene: TRBJ2-3
D gene: TRBD2
CDR3 protein: CASSLGISGSGTDTQYF
CDR3 DNA: TGTGCCAGCAGCTTGGGAATTAGCGGGAGTGGCACAGATACGCAGTATTTT

clone size: many
V gene: TRBV27
J gene: TRBJ2-3
D gene: TRBD2
CDR3 protein: CASSQPGLAGHTDTQYF
CDR3 DNA: TGTGCCAGCAGTCAACCGGGACTAGCGGGGCACACAGATACGCAGTATTTT

clone size: -
V gene: TRBV27
J gene: TRBJ1-1
D gene: TRBD1
CDR3 protein: CASSRGTGSTEAFF
CDR3 DNA: TGTGCCAGCAGTCGTGGGACAGGGAGCACTGAAGCTTTCTTT

clone size: few
V gene: TRBV28
J gene: TRBJ2-7
D gene: -
CDR3 protein: CASRQKVGGPTSYEQYF
CDR3 DNA: TGTGCCAGCAGACAAAAAGTGGGGGGTCCGACCTCCTACGAGCAGTACTTC

clone size: -
V gene: TRBV12-3/TRBV12-4
J gene: TRBJ1-1
D gene: -
CDR3 protein: CASSLAVVGAFF
CDR3 DNA: TGTGCCAGCAGTTTAGCGGTAGTTGGAGCTTTCTTT

clone size: -
V gene: TRBV4-1
J gene: TRBJ2-1
D gene: TRBD1
CDR3 protein: CASSLRDSEYNEQFF
CDR3 DNA: TGCGCCAGCAGCCTCCGGGACAGCGAATACAATGAGCAGTTCTTC

clone size: many
V gene: TRBV7-9
J gene: TRBJ1-5
D gene: TRBD1
CDR3 protein: CASSGRQGEWDQPQHF
CDR3 DNA: TGTGCCAGCAGCGGAAGACAGGGGGAATGGGATCAGCCCCAGCATTTT

clone size: -
V gene: TRBV7-9
J gene: TRBJ2-7
D gene: -
CDR3 protein: CASSLLFPYEQYF
CDR3 DNA: TGTGCCAGCAGCCTTTTGTTCCCCTACGAGCAGTACTTC

clone size: -
V gene: TRBV27
J gene: TRBJ1-5
D gene: -
CDR3 protein: CASSPDRQMYSNQPQHF
CDR3 DNA: TGTGCCAGCAGTCCCGACCGACAGATGTATAGCAATCAGCCCCAGCATTTT

clone size: few
V gene: TRBV4-3
J gene: TRBJ2-7
D gene: -
CDR3 protein: CASSQDRGGLVTYEQYF
CDR3 DNA: TGCGCCAGCAGCCAAGATCGTGGGGGGCTCGTTACCTACGAGCAGTACTTC

clone size: many
V gene: TRBV28
J gene: TRBJ1-4
D gene: -
CDR3 protein: CASSLSSLNEKLFF
CDR3 DNA: TGTGCCAGCAGTTTATCCAGCCTAAATGAAAAACTGTTTTTT

clone size: many
V gene: TRBV7-8
J gene: TRBJ2-7
D gene: -
CDR3 protein: CASSASGPEQYF
CDR3 DNA: TGTGCCAGCAGCGCGAGTGGTCCTGAGCAGTACTTC

clone size: many
V gene: TRBV28
J gene: TRBJ2-3
D gene: -
CDR3 protein: CASSTKILGGTHSTDTQYF
CDR3 DNA: TGTGCCAGCAGCACAAAAATCCTGGGAGGAACTCATAGCACAGATACGCAGTATTTT

clone size: many
V gene: TRBV24-1
J gene: TRBJ2-4
D gene: -
CDR3 protein: CATSDLVRGTLLNIQYF
CDR3 DNA: TGTGCCACCAGTGATTTGGTTAGAGGAACTCTTTTAAACATTCAGTACTTC

clone size: few
V gene: TRBV7-9
J gene: TRBJ2-1
D gene: -
CDR3 protein: CASSSPPPGEQFF
CDR3 DNA: TGTGCCAGCAGCTCTCCCCCCCCGGGTGAGCAGTTCTTC

clone size: many
V gene: TRBV7-8
J gene: TRBJ2-7
D gene: -
CDR3 protein: CASSSRVATIRFEQYF
CDR3 DNA: TGTGCCAGCAGCTCCCGGGTCGCCACGATCCGTTTCGAGCAGTACTTC

clone size: many
V gene: TRBV5-4
J gene: TRBJ2-7
D gene: TRBD1
CDR3 protein: CASSGGTGTGYEQYF
CDR3 DNA: TGTGCCAGCAGCGGCGGGACAGGGACTGGCTACGAGCAGTACTTC

clone size: few
V gene: TRBV29-1
J gene: TRBJ1-1
D gene: -
CDR3 protein: CSASGPVGTEAFF
CDR3 DNA: TGCAGCGCTTCGGGACCGGTGGGCACTGAAGCTTTCTTT

clone size: many
V gene: TRBV14
J gene: TRBJ2-5
D gene: TRBD2
CDR3 protein: CASSQDILAGGPQETQYF
CDR3 DNA: TGTGCCAGCAGCCAAGATATTCTAGCGGGAGGGCCGCAAGAGACCCAGTACTTC

clone size: -
V gene: TRBV6-4
J gene: TRBJ2-3
D gene: TRBD2
CDR3 protein: CASSVMAGGPSDTQYF
CDR3 DNA: TGTGCCAGCAGTGTAATGGCGGGGGGGCCGTCAGATACGCAGTATTTT

clone size: -
V gene: TRBV9
J gene: TRBJ2-5
D gene: -
CDR3 protein: CASSSGTTQETQYF
CDR3 DNA: TGTGCCAGCAGCTCAGGGACGACCCAAGAGACCCAGTACTTC

clone size: many
V gene: TRBV28
J gene: TRBJ1-5
D gene: -
CDR3 protein: CASSFGFQPQHF
CDR3 DNA: TGTGCCAGCAGTTTCGGATTTCAGCCCCAGCATTTT

clone size: many
V gene: TRBV29-1
J gene: TRBJ1-3
D gene: -
CDR3 protein: CSVRDTSGNTIYF
CDR3 DNA: TGCAGCGTCCGAGACACCTCTGGAAACACCATATATTTT

clone size: many
V gene: TRBV6-2/TRBV6-3
J gene: TRBJ2-5
D gene: -
CDR3 protein: CASSYDLLRGQETQYF
CDR3 DNA: TGTGCCAGCAGTTACGATCTACTTCGCGGCCAAGAGACCCAGTACTTC